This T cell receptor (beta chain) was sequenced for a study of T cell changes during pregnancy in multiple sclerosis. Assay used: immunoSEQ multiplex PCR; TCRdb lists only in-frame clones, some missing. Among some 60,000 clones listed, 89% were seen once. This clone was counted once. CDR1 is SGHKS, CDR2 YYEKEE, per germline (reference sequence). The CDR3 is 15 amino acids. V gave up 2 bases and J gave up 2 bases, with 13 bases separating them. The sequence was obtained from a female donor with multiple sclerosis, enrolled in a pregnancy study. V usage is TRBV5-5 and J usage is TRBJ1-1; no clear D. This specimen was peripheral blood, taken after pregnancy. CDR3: CASSLFPRSNTEAFF. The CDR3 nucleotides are TGTGCCAGCAGCTTATTCCCCAGGTCTAACACTGAAGCTTTCTTT.